Sequencing of this TCR beta chain was carried out in a study of cytotoxic CD8 clonotypes in ibrutinib-treated CLL. Looking at the study overall: The patients comprised approximately 11 relapsed/refractory and over 14 treatment-naive cases, around 17 IGHV unmutated. Sequencing produced an average of roughly 280,000 productive templates and 94,082 productive rearrangements per sample.

V gave up 1 base and J gave up 8 bases; unmatched junction bases: 11. CDR3 length equals 17 residues. CDR1 and CDR2 from the germline V gene are LGHNA and YSLEER. Clones were read by immunoSEQ multiplex PCR, and TCRdb kept only the in-frame ones, dropping some. The profile shows some 130,000 clones, approximately 85% of them singletons. The V gene is TRBV4-3, the J gene TRBJ2-1; 10 bases fit TRBD2. The sample was PBMCs, taken after 24 months of ibrutinib treatment. The sequence was obtained from a human donor with chronic lymphocytic leukemia. This CDR3 reads CASSQVLAGGTLDEQFF. The CDR3 DNA reads TGCGCCAGCAGCCAAGTCTTAGCGGGAGGTACGCTCGATGAGCAGTTCTTC.